This T cell receptor beta chain was captured by sequencing in a study of vaccination and CD4 T cells after COVID-19. Study observations and caveats: For SARS-CoV-2-reactive clonotypes, the median went from about 22 to 38, a nonsignificant increase.

This clonotype was detected a few times. What it recognizes is unknown. Treatment defined: approximately nine-day PBMC culture with coronavirus spike peptide pools or control peptides (ViraFEST assay). The CDR3 runs 13 residues. Germline V CDR1 and CDR2: MNHEY, SVGEGT. Trimming shortened V by 2 bases and J by 8 bases, and 10 bases separated the two germline ends. Sequence data for DNA of cultured CD4+ T cells were generated by the Oncomine TCR Beta short-read assay. TCRdb re-analysed the PCR reads in MiXCR, keeping a single row per CDR3 protein. The data show about 20,000 distinct CDR3 sequences, 40% to 55% seen once.

The origin of this receptor is a human donor who had recovered from COVID-19. The genes are TRBV6-2 or TRBV6-3 and TRBJ2-1, with D hard to call. Specimen: CD4+ T cells from blood, cultured in vitro, collected after SARS-CoV-2 vaccination. The CDR3 nucleotides read TGTGCCAGCAGTTACGTAAGACTCGATGAGCAGTTCTTC. This codes for CASSYVRLDEQFF.